This T cell receptor (beta chain) stems from a study of T cell changes during pregnancy in multiple sclerosis. Repertoires were generated with immunoSEQ multiplex PCR, while TCRdb's copy carries only in-frame clones and drops some. Of more than 55,000 clones listed, 75% to 95% are singletons. Sequencing was performed on peripheral blood, taken in the third trimester of pregnancy. This clonotype was obtained from a female donor in good health, enrolled as a control in a pregnancy study.

The CDR3 sequence: CAWAQGVGGNQPQHF. The CDR3 DNA reads TGTGCCTGGGCACAGGGGGTCGGTGGCAATCAGCCCCAGCATTTT. The rearrangement links TRBV30 to TRBJ1-5; 8 nucleotides match TRBD1. Looked up from germline, CDR1 is GTSNPN and CDR2 is SVGIG (reference sequence). CDR3 length: 15 amino acids. V trimming: 5 bases; J trimming: 2 bases; junction bases outside the gene matches: 8.